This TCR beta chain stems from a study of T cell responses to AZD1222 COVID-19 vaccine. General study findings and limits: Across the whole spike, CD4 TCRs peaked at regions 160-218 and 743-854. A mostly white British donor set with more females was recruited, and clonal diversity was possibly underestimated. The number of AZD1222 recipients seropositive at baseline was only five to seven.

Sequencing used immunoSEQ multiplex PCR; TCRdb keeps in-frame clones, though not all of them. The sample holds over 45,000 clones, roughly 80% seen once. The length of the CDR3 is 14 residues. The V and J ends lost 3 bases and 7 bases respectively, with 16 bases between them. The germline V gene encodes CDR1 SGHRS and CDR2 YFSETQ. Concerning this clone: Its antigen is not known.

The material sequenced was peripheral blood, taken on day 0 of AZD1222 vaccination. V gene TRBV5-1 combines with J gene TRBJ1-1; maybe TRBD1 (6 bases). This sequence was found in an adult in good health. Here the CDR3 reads CASSSRQAGGEAFF. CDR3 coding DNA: TGCGCCAGCAGCTCCAGACAGGCCGGGGGTGAAGCTTTCTTT.